The clone carrying this T cell receptor beta chain appeared a few times. Its antigen is still unknown. Sequence at one end of the junction differs from germline and may be a read error. This PCR relied on a set of 60 Vbeta primers and 13 Jbeta primers. Sequencing used immunoSEQ multiplex PCR; TCRdb keeps in-frame clones, though not all of them. The sample lists more than 50,000 clones, about 73% occurring once. This CDR3 has 15 residues. The V gene's germline CDR1 is SGHAT and CDR2 FQDESV (reference sequence). This sample was included in a study of cytomegalovirus exposure and HLA in healthy donors. The wider study: Drawn from HLA-typed donors, around 85 million unique TCRs were held in an early data release.

Whole-study findings and limits: In a later analysis, at a false discovery rate of 0.05, 15,000 to 20,000 TCR beta sequences were associated with HLA alleles. Listed as cytomegalovirus-associated were around 160 TCR beta chains. Per a prior analysis, the majority of TCR beta V segments were productive roughly 87% or roughly 30% of the time.

The receptor was isolated from a woman aged 55-70 years in good health and CMV-seropositive. Source material: PBMCs. The rearrangement joins TRBV11-1 to TRBJ2-3; 9 bases match TRBD2. CDR3: CASSSTGTSTDTQYF. The CDR3 DNA follows: TGTGCCAGCAGCTCCACTGGGACTAGCACGGATACGCAGTATTTT.